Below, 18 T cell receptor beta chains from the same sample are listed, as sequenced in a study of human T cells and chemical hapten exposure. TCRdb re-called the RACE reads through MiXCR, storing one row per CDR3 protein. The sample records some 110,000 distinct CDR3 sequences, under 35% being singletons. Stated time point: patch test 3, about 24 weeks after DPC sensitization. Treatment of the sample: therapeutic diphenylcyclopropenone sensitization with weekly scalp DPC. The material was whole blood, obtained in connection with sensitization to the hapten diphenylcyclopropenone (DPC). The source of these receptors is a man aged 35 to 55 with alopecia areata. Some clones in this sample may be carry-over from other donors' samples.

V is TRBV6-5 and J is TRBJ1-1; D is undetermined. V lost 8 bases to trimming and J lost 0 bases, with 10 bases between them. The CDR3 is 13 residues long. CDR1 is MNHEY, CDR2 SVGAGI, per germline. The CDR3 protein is CASGYGLNTEAFF. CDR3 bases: TGTGCCAGCGGATACGGGCTGAACACTGAAGCTTTCTTT.

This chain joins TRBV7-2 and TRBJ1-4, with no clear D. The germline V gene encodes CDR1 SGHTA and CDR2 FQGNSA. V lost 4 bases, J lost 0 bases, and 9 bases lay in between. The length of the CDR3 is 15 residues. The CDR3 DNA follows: TGTGCCAGCAGCTACCGGATGGCAACTAATGAAAAACTGTTTTTT. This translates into CASSYRMATNEKLFF.

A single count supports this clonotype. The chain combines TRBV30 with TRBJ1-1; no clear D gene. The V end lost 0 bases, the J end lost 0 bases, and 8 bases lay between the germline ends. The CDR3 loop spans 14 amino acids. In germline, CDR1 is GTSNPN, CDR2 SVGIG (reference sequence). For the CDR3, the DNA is TGTGCCTGGAGTGTAGGAGAGCTGAACACTGAAGCTTTCTTT. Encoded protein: CAWSVGELNTEAFF. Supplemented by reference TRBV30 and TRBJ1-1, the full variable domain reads SQTIHQWPATLVQPVGSPLSLECTVEGTSNPNLYWYRQAAGRGLQLLFYSVGIGQISSEVPQNLSASRPQDRQFILSSKKLLLSDSGFYLCAWSVGELNTEAFFGQGTRLTVV.

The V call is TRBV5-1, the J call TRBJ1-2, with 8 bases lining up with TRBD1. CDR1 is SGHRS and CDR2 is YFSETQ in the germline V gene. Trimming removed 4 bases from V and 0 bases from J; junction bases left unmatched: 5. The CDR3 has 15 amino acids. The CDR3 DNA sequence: TGCGCCAGCAGCCCGGGACAGGCTTCTAACTATGGCTACACCTTC. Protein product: CASSPGQASNYGYTF.

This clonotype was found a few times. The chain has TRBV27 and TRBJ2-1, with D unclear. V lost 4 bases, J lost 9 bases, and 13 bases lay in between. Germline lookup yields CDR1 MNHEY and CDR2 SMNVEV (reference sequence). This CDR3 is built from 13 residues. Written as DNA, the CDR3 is TGTGCCAGCAGTTCGGGCCTCGCTGGTGAGCAGTTCTTC. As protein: CASSSGLAGEQFF.

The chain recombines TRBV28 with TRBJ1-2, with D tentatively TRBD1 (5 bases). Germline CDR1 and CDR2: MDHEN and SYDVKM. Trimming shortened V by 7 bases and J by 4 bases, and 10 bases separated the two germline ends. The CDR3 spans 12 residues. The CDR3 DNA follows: TGTGCCAGCAATCGAGGGGCCTATGGCTACACCTTC. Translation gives CASNRGAYGYTF.

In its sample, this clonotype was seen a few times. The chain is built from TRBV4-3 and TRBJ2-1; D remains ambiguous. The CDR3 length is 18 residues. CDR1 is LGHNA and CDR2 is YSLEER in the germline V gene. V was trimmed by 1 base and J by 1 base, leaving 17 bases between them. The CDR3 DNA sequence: TGCGCCAGCAGCCAAGCACCTTATACCCAAGGGTCCTACAATGAGCAGTTCTTC. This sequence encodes CASSQAPYTQGSYNEQFF.

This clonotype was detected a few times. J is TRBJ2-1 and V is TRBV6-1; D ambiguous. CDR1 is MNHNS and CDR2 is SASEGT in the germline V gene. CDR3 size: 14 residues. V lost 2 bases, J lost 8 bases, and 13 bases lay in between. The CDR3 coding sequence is TGTGCCAGCAGTGAAATAGTAAGGGCAGATGAGCAGTTCTTC. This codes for CASSEIVRADEQFF.

The CDR3 nucleotides are TGTGCCAGCAGCGGAGACGGGCTTTGGGGGGAGGAGACCCAGTACTTC. Protein: CASSGDGLWGEETQYF. The chain has TRBV9 and TRBJ2-5; D is possibly TRBD2 (6 bases). The germline V gene has CDR1 SGDLS and CDR2 YYNGEE. This CDR3 is built from 16 residues. V was trimmed by 3 bases and J by 5 bases, leaving 20 bases between them.

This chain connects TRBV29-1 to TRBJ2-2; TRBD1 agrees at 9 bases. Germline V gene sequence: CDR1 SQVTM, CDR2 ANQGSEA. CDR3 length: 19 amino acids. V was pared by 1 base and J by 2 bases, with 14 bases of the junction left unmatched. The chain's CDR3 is CSVEGYGTGRNGNTGELFF. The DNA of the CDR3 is TGCAGCGTTGAAGGATACGGGACAGGGCGAAACGGAAACACCGGGGAGCTGTTTTTT.

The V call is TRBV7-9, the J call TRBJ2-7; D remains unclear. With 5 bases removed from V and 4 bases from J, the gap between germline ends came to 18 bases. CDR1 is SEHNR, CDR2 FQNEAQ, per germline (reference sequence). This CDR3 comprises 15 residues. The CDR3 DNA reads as TGTGCCAGCAGCCCGCCGCGAGCCCAAGGGTACGAGCAGTACTTC. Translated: CASSPPRAQGYEQYF. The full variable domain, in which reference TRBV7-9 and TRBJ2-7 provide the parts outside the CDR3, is DTGVSQNPRHKITKRGQNVTFRCDPISEHNRLYWYRQTLGQGPEFLTYFQNEAQLEKSRLLSDRFSAERPKGSFSTLEIQRTEQGDSAMYLCASSPPRAQGYEQYFGPGTRLTVT.

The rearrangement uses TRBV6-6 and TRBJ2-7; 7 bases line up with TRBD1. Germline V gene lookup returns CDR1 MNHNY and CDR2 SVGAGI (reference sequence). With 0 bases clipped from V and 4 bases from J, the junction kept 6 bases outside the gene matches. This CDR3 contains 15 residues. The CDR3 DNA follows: TGTGCCAGCAGTTACTCGATGGGACAGAGTTACGAGCAGTACGTC. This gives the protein CASSYSMGQSYEQYV.

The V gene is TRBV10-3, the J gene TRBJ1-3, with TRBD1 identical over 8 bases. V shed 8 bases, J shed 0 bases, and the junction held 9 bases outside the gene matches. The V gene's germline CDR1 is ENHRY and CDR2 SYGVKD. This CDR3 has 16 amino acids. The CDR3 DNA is TGTGCCATCCGAGGGGACAGGTCAAACTCTGGAAACACCATATATTTT. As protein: CAIRGDRSNSGNTIYF.

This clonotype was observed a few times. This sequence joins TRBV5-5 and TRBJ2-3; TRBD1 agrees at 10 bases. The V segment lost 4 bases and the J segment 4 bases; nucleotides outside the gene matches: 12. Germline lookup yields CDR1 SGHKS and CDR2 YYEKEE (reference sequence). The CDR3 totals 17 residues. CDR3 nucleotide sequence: TGTGCCAGCAGCCACGGTCCGGGACAGGGGAATGCAGATACGCAGTATTTT. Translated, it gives CASSHGPGQGNADTQYF.

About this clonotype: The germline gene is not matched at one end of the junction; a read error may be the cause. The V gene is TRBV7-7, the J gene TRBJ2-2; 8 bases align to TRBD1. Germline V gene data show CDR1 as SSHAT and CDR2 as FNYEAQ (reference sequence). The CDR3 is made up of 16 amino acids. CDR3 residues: CASSSDRGLWTGELFF. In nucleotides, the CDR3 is TGTGCTAGCAGCTCTGACAGGGGACTTTGGACCGGGGAGCTGTTTTTT.

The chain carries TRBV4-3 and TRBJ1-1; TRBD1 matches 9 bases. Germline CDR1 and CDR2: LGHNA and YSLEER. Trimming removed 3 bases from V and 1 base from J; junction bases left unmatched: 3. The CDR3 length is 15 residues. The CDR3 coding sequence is TGCGCCAGCAGCCAGTTGGACAGGGGGAACACTGAAGCTTTCTTT. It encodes CASSQLDRGNTEAFF.

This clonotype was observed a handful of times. CDR3 DNA sequence: TGTGCCAGCAGCTCCGGGACGCGCAGGTACGAGCAGTACGTC. Translating gives CASSSGTRRYEQYV. The chain carries TRBV7-9 and TRBJ2-7, with D perhaps given as TRBD1 or TRBD2 (5 bases each). Per germline, CDR1 SEHNR and CDR2 FQNEAQ (reference sequence). Trimming stripped 4 bases from V and 4 bases from J, with 14 bases between. The CDR3 loop spans 14 amino acids.

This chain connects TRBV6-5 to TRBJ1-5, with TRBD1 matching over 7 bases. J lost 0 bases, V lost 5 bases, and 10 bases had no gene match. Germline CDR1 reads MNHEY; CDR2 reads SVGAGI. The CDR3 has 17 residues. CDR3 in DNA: TGTGCCAGCAGTCCGGGACAGACCGATTATAGCAATCAGCCCCAGCATTTT. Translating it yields CASSPGQTDYSNQPQHF.